The next 27 T cell receptor beta chains were all read from a single sample in a study of blood T cell repertoires in COVID-19. Profiling relied on immunoSEQ multiplex PCR, and the TCRdb table lists in-frame clones only, not all of them. This table holds approximately 41,000 clones, around 87% found once. The specimen sequenced was peripheral blood. The source is an elderly woman with active COVID-19.

CDR3: CASSQDRTGGGEKLFF. CDR3 DNA: TGCGCCAGCAGCCAAGATAGGACAGGTGGTGGTGAAAAACTGTTTTTT. The rearrangement links TRBV4-3 to TRBJ1-4, with 7 positions matching TRBD1. V lost 0 bases to trimming and J lost 7 bases; unmatched junction nucleotides: 8. The CDR3 is made up of 16 amino acids. Germline values: CDR1 LGHNA, CDR2 YSLEER.

The chain has TRBV7-9 and TRBJ2-2; TRBD2 agrees at 9 bases. CDR1 is SEHNR and CDR2 is FQNEAQ in the germline V gene (reference sequence). Trimming cost V 3 bases and J 4 bases; bases outside gene matches: 3. This CDR3 spans 15 amino acids. The CDR3 sequence is CASSFQAGGTGELFF. DNA of the CDR3: TGTGCCAGCAGCTTCCAAGCGGGGGGCACCGGGGAGCTGTTTTTT.

The chain has TRBV5-1 and TRBJ2-1; 11 bases are shared with TRBD2. The CDR3 is made up of 16 amino acids. The V segment lost 8 bases and the J segment 4 bases; nucleotides outside the gene matches: 11. Germline V CDR1 and CDR2: SGHRS, YFSETQ. The DNA of the CDR3 is TGCGCCAGTACCGAATTAGCGGGGGGGCCATACAATGAGCAGTTCTTC. Protein sequence: CASTELAGGPYNEQFF.

The chain recombines TRBV28 with TRBJ2-5; tentatively, D is TRBD1 (6 bases). This CDR3 is built from 16 residues. Between the trimmed V and J ends, which lost 5 bases and 4 bases, there was a span of 20 bases. CDR1 and CDR2 from the germline V gene are MDHEN and SYDVKM. The CDR3 DNA sequence: TGTGCCAGCAGTAATCCGACAGGAAATACGTTAGAGACCCAGTACTTC. It translates to CASSNPTGNTLETQYF.

V is TRBV28 and J is TRBJ1-2; tentatively, D is TRBD1 (6 bases). CDR3 length equals 18 residues. Germline loops: CDR1 MDHEN, CDR2 SYDVKM. V was trimmed by 4 bases and J by 6 bases, leaving 27 bases between them. The CDR3 bases are TGTGCCAGCAGTTCCCCGGGGGGGCAGGGCCCACGTTGGGATGGCTACACCTTC. Translated, it gives CASSSPGGQGPRWDGYTF.

This rearrangement joins TRBV5-4 to TRBJ1-1, with TRBD1 identical over 7 bases. The CDR3 is made up of 12 amino acids. Germline CDR1 SGHNT, CDR2 YYREEE (reference sequence). With 4 bases clipped from V and 5 bases from J, the junction kept 2 bases outside the gene matches. CDR3 loop: CASSLRGTEAFF. For the CDR3, the DNA is TGTGCCAGCAGCCTCAGGGGGACTGAAGCTTTCTTT. Filled out from reference TRBV5-4 and TRBJ1-1, the complete variable domain reads ETGVTQSPTHLIKTRGQQVTLRCSSQSGHNTVSWYQQALGQGPQFIFQYYREEENGRGNFPPRFSGLQFPNYSSELNVNALELDDSALYLCASSLRGTEAFFGQGTRLTVV.

The rearrangement links TRBV14 to TRBJ2-3; perhaps TRBD2 as D (6 bases). CDR3 length: 15 residues. Deletions cut 1 base from V and 5 bases from J, with 13 bases between. Germline lookup yields CDR1 SGHDN and CDR2 FVKESK. CDR3 sequence (DNA): TGTGCCAGCAGCCAAGCCGGCGGGGTGAAAGATACGCAGTATTTT. It yields the protein CASSQAGGVKDTQYF.

The chain carries TRBV18 and TRBJ1-2; D perhaps matches TRBD1 (6 bases). Germline values: CDR1 KGHSH, CDR2 LQKENI. Trimming shortened V by 6 bases and J by 8 bases, and 28 bases separated the two germline ends. This CDR3 has 17 residues. CDR3 region: CASSQSTGQTLSGGYTF. CDR3 nucleotide sequence: TGTGCCAGCTCCCAATCTACAGGACAGACCCTGTCTGGAGGCTACACCTTC.

CDR3 DNA sequence: TGTGCCAGCAACCAGGGGCGCAATCAGCCCCAGCATTTT. Amino acid sequence: CASNQGRNQPQHF. This chain joins TRBV2 and TRBJ1-5; TRBD1 is a possible D gene (6 bases). V was trimmed by 7 bases and J by 2 bases, leaving 9 bases between them. Germline CDR1 reads SNHLY; CDR2 reads FYNNEI. The CDR3 consists of 13 residues.

This chain joins TRBV6-6 and TRBJ2-7, with 9 nucleotides matching TRBD1. The CDR3 length is 15 residues. V was clipped by 8 bases and J by 2 bases; unmatched bases: 10. Germline CDR1 is MNHNY and CDR2 is SVGAGI (reference sequence). The CDR3 protein is CASAGVDRGAYEQYF. The DNA of the CDR3 is TGTGCCAGCGCCGGAGTAGACAGGGGGGCCTACGAGCAGTACTTC.

The chain couples TRBV5-1 to TRBJ1-2; 7 bases agree with TRBD1. The length of the CDR3 is 14 residues. Germline trimming cut 4 bases from V and 5 bases from J; bases unmatched to any gene: 8. Germline-derived CDR1 and CDR2 are SGHRS and YFSETQ. DNA for the CDR3: TGCGCCAGCAGCCGGACAGGTCCCGATTATGGCTACACCTTC. Translating it yields CASSRTGPDYGYTF.

V usage is TRBV30 and J usage is TRBJ1-5; no definite D call. CDR3 length equals 14 residues. Per the germline V gene, CDR1 is GTSNPN and CDR2 is SVGIG (reference sequence). Trimming pared 5 bases from V and 9 bases from J, leaving 20 bases between. As DNA, the CDR3 is TGTGCCTGGGAAACCCCGGAGGGAACGGGGCCCCAGCATTTT. Its translation is CAWETPEGTGPQHF.

The rearrangement joins TRBV19 to TRBJ1-5; TRBD1 aligns across 8 bases. Trimming took 7 bases from V and 0 from J; bases not matched to a gene: 8. The CDR3 runs to 16 residues. Germline assignment: CDR1 LNHDA and CDR2 SQIVND (reference sequence). The CDR3 bases are TGTGCCAGTAAACCCCAGGGGGCGCGTAGCAATCAGCCCCAGCATTTT. This sequence encodes CASKPQGARSNQPQHF. Variable domain in full (rest from reference TRBV19 and TRBJ1-5): DGGITQSPKYLFRKEGQNVTLSCEQNLNHDAMYWYRQDPGQGLRLIYYSQIVNDFQKGDIAEGYSVSREKKESFPLTVTSAQKNPTAFYLCASKPQGARSNQPQHFGDGTRLSIL.

The chain joins TRBV19 to TRBJ1-2; D not resolved. V was cut by 5 bases and J by 0 bases, with 16 bases left in between. The CDR3 extends over 16 amino acids. Germline V gene data show CDR1 as LNHDA and CDR2 as SQIVND (reference sequence). The CDR3 spells CASSSSGGLANYGYTF. The CDR3 region has the DNA TGTGCCAGTAGTTCGTCCGGCGGGCTCGCTAACTATGGCTACACCTTC.

J is TRBJ1-1 and V is TRBV6-6, with 8 positions matching TRBD1. The germline CDR1 and CDR2 sequences are MNHNY and SVGAGI (reference sequence). J lost 7 bases, V lost 5 bases, and 9 bases had no gene match. The CDR3 loop spans 14 amino acids. Here the CDR3 reads CASSSQGQEREAFF. CDR3 in DNA: TGTGCCAGCAGTAGTCAGGGACAGGAGCGTGAAGCTTTCTTT.

This rearrangement joins TRBV2 to TRBJ2-7; D is undetermined. Germline lookup yields CDR1 SNHLY and CDR2 FYNNEI. This CDR3 region has 12 residues. With 6 bases removed from V and 1 base from J, the gap between germline ends came to 7 bases. The CDR3 DNA reads as TGTGCCAGCAGACCGACATCCTACGAGCAGTACTTC. Protein product: CASRPTSYEQYF.

V and J are TRBV11-2 and TRBJ2-1; 9 bases line up with TRBD2. V dropped 4 bases and J dropped 3; count of bases not matched to a gene: 4. The CDR3 contains 15 residues. Germline V gene lookup returns CDR1 SGHAT and CDR2 FQNNGV. The DNA for the CDR3 is TGTGCCAGCAGCTGGGAGCGGGGGGACTACAATGAGCAGTTCTTC. This sequence encodes CASSWERGDYNEQFF. The full variable domain, with the rest looked up from reference TRBV11-2 and TRBJ2-1, is EAGVAQSPRYKIIEKRQSVAFWCNPISGHATLYWYQQILGQGPKLLIQFQNNGVVDDSQLPKDRFSAERLKGVDSTLKIQPAKLEDSAVYLCASSWERGDYNEQFFGPGTRLTVL.

The chain links TRBV30 to TRBJ2-7, with 10 bases lining up with TRBD2. Per germline, CDR1 GTSNPN and CDR2 SVGIG (reference sequence). The length of the CDR3 is 16 residues. V trimming: 4 bases; J trimming: 9 bases; junction bases outside the gene matches: 18. The CDR3 spells CAWTPRWTSGSLGQYF. As DNA, the CDR3 is TGTGCCTGGACCCCTCGGTGGACTAGCGGATCTTTAGGGCAGTACTTC.

This clone was picked up one time. The chain combines TRBV5-1 with TRBJ2-2, with a possible D match to TRBD2 (5 bases). This CDR3 has 14 residues. Germline values: CDR1 SGHRS, CDR2 YFSETQ. Trimming removed 0 bases from V and 6 bases from J, with 9 bases in between. The chain's CDR3 is CASSLGETAGELFF. The CDR3 nucleotides read TGCGCCAGCAGCTTGGGGGAGACTGCCGGGGAGCTGTTTTTT.

This clone has a handful of counts. V usage is TRBV6-5 and J usage is TRBJ1-1; possibly TRBD1 for D (6 bases). Germline V gives CDR1 MNHEY, CDR2 SVGAGI. V gave up 11 bases and J gave up 5 bases, with 21 bases separating them. This CDR3 contains 14 residues. The CDR3 bases are TGTGCCTCAGCCCCGGGACAATCTTTTACTGAAGCTTTCTTT. Translation gives CASAPGQSFTEAFF.

The chain couples TRBV5-5 to TRBJ1-3; 10 bases map to TRBD1. The CDR3 runs 17 residues. V lost 0 bases and J lost 3; bases outside the gene matches: 6. Germline loops: CDR1 SGHKS, CDR2 YYEKEE (reference sequence). The CDR3 sequence: CASSLDWTGGRGNTIYF. The CDR3 DNA reads TGTGCCAGCAGCTTGGATTGGACAGGGGGTCGTGGAAACACCATATATTTT.

The V and J genes are TRBV6-6 and TRBJ1-1, with TRBD1 matching over 8 bases. Trimming removed 5 bases from V and 6 bases from J; junction bases left unmatched: 5. In germline, CDR1 is MNHNY, CDR2 SVGAGI (reference sequence). CDR3 length: 13 amino acids. Here the CDR3 reads CASSAPTGAEAFF. CDR3 sequence (DNA): TGTGCCAGCAGTGCCCCGACAGGGGCTGAAGCTTTCTTT.

In this sample, this clone turned up once. V usage is TRBV19 and J usage is TRBJ2-1, with 7 nucleotides matching TRBD2. The V gene end was trimmed by 5 bases and the J gene end by 0 bases; junction bases not matched to a gene: 4. Germline CDR1 reads LNHDA; CDR2 reads SQIVND (reference sequence). The CDR3 has 15 residues. CDR3 residues: CASSRGGSSYNEQFF. The CDR3 DNA reads as TGTGCCAGTAGTCGCGGGGGAAGCTCCTACAATGAGCAGTTCTTC.

Points on this clone: One end of the junction fails to match germline, which may point to a read error. The chain joins TRBV28 to TRBJ2-7; 7 bases fit TRBD2. This CDR3 is 11 amino acids long. Germline V gene sequence: CDR1 MDHEN, CDR2 SYDVKM. The chain's CDR3 is CAIAGDYGQYF. CDR3 sequence (DNA): TGTGCCATCGCGGGGGACTACGGGCAGTACTTC.

The J gene is TRBJ2-7, the V gene TRBV30; the match to TRBD2 covers 9 bases. Germline trimming cut 5 bases from V and 5 bases from J; bases unmatched to any gene: 4. From germline, CDR1 is GTSNPN and CDR2 SVGIG (reference sequence). The CDR3 totals 12 residues. The CDR3 reads CAWGLARNEQYF. In nucleotides, the CDR3 is TGTGCCTGGGGACTAGCGAGAAACGAGCAGTACTTC. Combining the CDR3 with reference TRBV30 and TRBJ2-7 gives the whole variable domain SQTIHQWPATLVQPVGSPLSLECTVEGTSNPNLYWYRQAAGRGLQLLFYSVGIGQISSEVPQNLSASRPQDRQFILSSKKLLLSDSGFYLCAWGLARNEQYFGPGTRLTVT.

The chain combines TRBV4-1 with TRBJ2-5, with 9 bases that match TRBD1. This CDR3 comprises 17 residues. In germline, CDR1 is MGHRA, CDR2 YSYEKL. The junction had 11 bases not matched to a gene; V was cut back by 1 base and J by 5 bases. The CDR3 region is CASSQGTGAAGRETQYF. Written as DNA, the CDR3 is TGCGCCAGCAGCCAAGGGACAGGGGCCGCAGGACGGGAGACCCAGTACTTC.

This chain's CDR3 is CASSYGQGGEKLFF. The CDR3 coding sequence is TGCGCCAGCAGCTATGGACAGGGCGGGGAAAAACTGTTTTTT. The chain uses TRBV4-1 and TRBJ1-4, with 8 positions matching TRBD1. Per germline, CDR1 MGHRA and CDR2 YSYEKL. CDR3 length: 14 amino acids. V dropped 5 bases and J dropped 8; count of bases not matched to a gene: 7.